These 30 T cell receptor beta chains came from one sample sequenced in a study of post-analysis software for immune sequencing data. Unique molecular identifiers featured in each of the TCR beta cDNA libraries. TCRdb passed the PCR reads through MiXCR, listing each CDR3 protein once. The top ten hold around 0.56% of the sample, which has approximately 730,000 distinct CDR3 sequences, roughly 27% seen once. These receptors' antigens are unknown. Study results and limitations: Compared with controls, patients had more of about 5 TRBV segments, including TRBV5-6, TRBV5-1 and TRBV20-1.

The sample comprised blood. These receptors all come from a girl aged 5 to 17 with multiple sclerosis.

This clonotype was observed once. Just one base apart from a much larger clone, this may be a read error. The gene calls are TRBV7-2 and TRBJ2-5; D gene ambiguous. Germline V lookup: CDR1 SGHTA, CDR2 FQGNSA. This CDR3 spans 17 amino acids. CDR3 sequence: CASGLATALVLRETQYF. The DNA for the CDR3 is TGTGCCAGCGGCTTAGCCACAGCTCTGGTCCTCAGAGAGACCCAGTACTTC.

This clonotype was seen only a few times. This chain joins TRBV4-1 and TRBJ1-4; TRBD1 might be the D (5 bases). There are 15 residues in the CDR3. Trimming pared 1 base from V and 8 bases from J, leaving 14 bases between. Looked up from germline, CDR1 is MGHRA and CDR2 is YSYEKL. CDR3 coding DNA: TGCGCCAGCAGCCAAGGAGGGCGCGGGGACGAAAAACTGTTTTTT. As protein: CASSQGGRGDEKLFF.

Notes on this clonotype: The junction and the germline gene differ at one end; a read error may be behind it. The V and J genes are TRBV18 and TRBJ2-7; 7 bases agree with TRBD1. This CDR3 contains 14 residues. CDR1 KGHSH and CDR2 LQKENI come from the germline V gene. The DNA of the CDR3 is TGTGCTAGCTCACCGGCACAGGGGATCTACGAGCAGTACTTC. This translates into CASSPAQGIYEQYF.

This clonotype was recorded many times. The chain combines TRBV28 with TRBJ2-5; 8 bases map to TRBD2. TRBJ2-7 matches the DNA end more closely, so the J call is doubtful. CDR1 is MDHEN, CDR2 SYDVKM, per germline. The CDR3 contains 15 residues. The DNA for the CDR3 is TGTGCCAGCACCACGACGGGAGCGGGAGTCGCCGAGCAGTACTTC. This encodes CASTTTGAGVAEQYF.

This clonotype was detected only a few times. The chain recombines TRBV7-2 with TRBJ2-5; 9 bases are a match to TRBD1. Per germline, CDR1 SGHTA and CDR2 FQGNSA. Trimming at V came to 4 bases and at J to 5 bases, leaving 14 bases not matched to a gene. The CDR3 consists of 17 residues. The CDR3 reads CASSYSPGTGYGETQYF. The CDR3 region has the DNA TGTGCCAGCAGCTACTCCCCTGGGACAGGGTATGGGGAGACCCAGTACTTC.

CDR3: CATSEGQSYNEQFF. The DNA for the CDR3 is TGTGCCACCAGTGAGGGACAATCGTACAATGAGCAGTTCTTC. The chain joins TRBV24-1 to TRBJ2-1; TRBD1 might be the D (6 bases). V lost 4 bases and J lost 4, with 10 bases in between. CDR3 size: 14 residues. Germline CDR1 and CDR2: KGHDR and SFDVKD.

This clonotype occurred a few times. The genes are TRBV20-1 and TRBJ2-3; 13 positions match TRBD2. The germline V gene encodes CDR1 DFQATT and CDR2 SNEGSKA (reference sequence). The CDR3 contains 16 residues. The V segment lost 5 bases and the J segment 2 bases; nucleotides outside the gene matches: 7. The CDR3 DNA reads as TGCAGTGCTTCCCAACTAGCGGGAGGGTTCACAGATACGCAGTATTTT. This codes for CSASQLAGGFTDTQYF.

The chain combines TRBV15 with TRBJ1-5; no firm D call. Germline V gene lookup returns CDR1 LNHNV and CDR2 YYDKDF (reference sequence). Trimming pared 1 base from V and 5 bases from J, leaving 12 bases between. This CDR3 is built from 15 residues. The CDR3 loop is CATSRATREDQPQHF. The CDR3 nucleotides read TGTGCCACCAGCAGAGCGACTCGGGAGGATCAGCCCCAGCATTTT.

The V gene is TRBV12-5, the J gene TRBJ2-1, with D possibly matching TRBD2 (6 bases). V lost 6 bases and J lost 7, with 19 bases in between. The CDR3 length is 15 residues. Germline V gives CDR1 LGHNT, CDR2 FRNRAP. The CDR3 region is CASGTGTALRNEQFF. CDR3 in DNA: TGTGCTAGTGGCACTGGGACTGCTCTCAGGAATGAGCAGTTCTTC. Full variable domain (rest looked up from reference TRBV12-5 and TRBJ2-1): DARVTQTPRHKVTEMGQEVTMRCQPILGHNTVFWYRQTMMQGLELLAYFRNRAPLDDSGMPKDRFSAEMPDATLATLKIQPSEPRDSAVYFCASGTGTALRNEQFFGPGTRLTVL.

The chain recombines TRBV2 with TRBJ2-2; 7 positions match TRBD2. The CDR3 spans 14 residues. From germline, CDR1 is SNHLY and CDR2 FYNNEI. V dropped 7 bases and J dropped 5; count of bases not matched to a gene: 7. The CDR3 reads CASTAGVGTGELFF. The DNA of the CDR3 is TGTGCCAGCACGGCGGGAGTCGGAACCGGGGAGCTGTTTTTT.

This clonotype occurred many times. The genes are TRBV10-3 and TRBJ2-5; D possibly corresponds to TRBD1 (5 bases). V dropped 6 bases and J dropped 2 bases, with 13 bases sitting between them. The germline V gene has CDR1 ENHRY and CDR2 SYGVKD. The CDR3 covers 14 residues. The CDR3 bases are TGTGCCATCAGCGCACCAGGGCGGCAAGAGACCCAGTACTTC. As protein: CAISAPGRQETQYF.

This clonotype showed up just a few times. The V and J genes are TRBV6-5 and TRBJ1-2; D not certain. V was trimmed by 0 bases and J by 0 bases, leaving 8 bases between them. This CDR3 contains 15 residues. Looked up from germline, CDR1 is MNHEY and CDR2 is SVGAGI. The CDR3 nucleotides are TGTGCCAGCAGTTACTCGATTATAGCTAACTATGGCTACACCTTC. Translating it yields CASSYSIIANYGYTF.

This clonotype has a handful of counts. This chain joins TRBV6-2 or TRBV6-3 and TRBJ2-3; D unresolved. Trimming stripped 6 bases from V and 5 bases from J, with 9 bases between. Germline CDR1 is MNHEY and CDR2 is SVGEGT. The CDR3 length is 12 residues. CDR3 sequence (DNA): TGTGCCAGCAGGGATCTTGGAGATACGCAGTATTTT. This translates into CASRDLGDTQYF.

V gene TRBV9 combines with J gene TRBJ1-5; D is unresolved. The V gene lost 0 bases and the J gene lost 3 bases, with 10 bases spanning the gap. This CDR3 region has 15 residues. Germline V lookup: CDR1 SGDLS, CDR2 YYNGEE. The CDR3 region is CASSVAGRPNQPQHF. The CDR3 DNA sequence: TGTGCCAGCAGCGTAGCAGGCAGACCCAATCAGCCCCAGCATTTT.

This clonotype showed up just a few times. The chain employs TRBV27 and TRBJ2-7, with 8 nucleotides matching TRBD1. Germline CDR1 reads MNHEY; CDR2 reads SMNVEV (reference sequence). CDR3 size: 14 residues. Germline trimming cut 4 bases from V and 3 bases from J; bases unmatched to any gene: 5. The DNA of the CDR3 is TGTGCCAGCAGTTCGGGACAGGACCTCTACGAGCAGTACTTC. Its translation: CASSSGQDLYEQYF.

The chain uses TRBV5-5 and TRBJ2-5; D is unresolved. Germline V gives CDR1 SGHKS, CDR2 YYEKEE (reference sequence). Trimming cost V 4 bases and J 5 bases, with 15 bases left between them. This CDR3 contains 14 residues. CDR3 region: CASSKIRVLETQYF. CDR3 DNA: TGTGCCAGCAGCAAGATACGGGTCCTGGAGACCCAGTACTTC. Complete variable domain (other parts from reference TRBV5-5 and TRBJ2-5): DAGVTQSPTHLIKTRGQQVTLRCSPISGHKSVSWYQQVLGQGPQFIFQYYEKEERGRGNFPDRFSARQFPNYSSELNVNALLLGDSALYLCASSKIRVLETQYFGPGTRLLVL.

As concerns this clonotype: A much larger clone differs from this one at a single base, so this may be a read error. This rearrangement joins TRBV20-1 to TRBJ2-3, with TRBD2 identical over 9 bases. Germline-derived CDR1 and CDR2 are DFQATT and SNEGSKA (reference sequence). The length of the CDR3 is 16 residues. The CDR3 here is CGARISGGSGTDTQYF. CDR3 sequence (DNA): TGCGGTGCTAGGATAAGCGGGGGGTCGGGCACAGATACGCAGTATTTT.

The rearrangement links TRBV29-1 to TRBJ2-3; the D gene could be TRBD1 or TRBD2 (6 bases each). CDR1 and CDR2 from the germline V gene are SQVTM and ANQGSEA. Trimming shortened V by 3 bases and J by 5 bases, and 15 bases separated the two germline ends. The CDR3 consists of 14 residues. The CDR3 is CSVEGGRIIDTQYF. The CDR3 DNA is TGCAGCGTTGAGGGGGGCAGAATAATAGATACGCAGTATTTT.

The rearrangement links TRBV12-3 or TRBV12-4 to TRBJ2-3; possibly TRBD1 or TRBD2 for D (5 bases each). V was clipped by 7 bases and J by 0 bases, with 11 bases between them. This CDR3 is 14 amino acids long. CDR3: CASTPGPSTDTQYF. CDR3 DNA sequence: TGTGCCAGCACCCCGGGGCCAAGCACAGATACGCAGTATTTT.

This chain uses TRBV20-1 with TRBJ2-6; a possible D gene is TRBD1 (5 bases). V lost 2 bases to trimming and J lost 1 base, with 9 bases between them. Germline loops: CDR1 DFQATT, CDR2 SNEGSKA (reference sequence). The CDR3 consists of 15 residues. As DNA, the CDR3 is TGCAGTGCTAGATCCAGGGTTTCTGGGGCCAACGTCCTGACTTTC. It codes for CSARSRVSGANVLTF.

The chain employs TRBV2 and TRBJ1-4, with TRBD1 as a possible D gene (5 bases). V was pared by 6 bases and J by 10 bases, with 15 bases between. The CDR3 covers 13 residues. Per germline, CDR1 SNHLY and CDR2 FYNNEI. CDR3 sequence reads: CASRVYRKGKLFF. The DNA for the CDR3 is TGTGCCAGCAGAGTCTACAGGAAAGGAAAACTGTTTTTT.

The rearrangement joins TRBV6-5 to TRBJ1-6, with D unresolved. Germline assignment: CDR1 MNHEY and CDR2 SVGAGI. Trimming took off 2 bases at V and 2 bases at J, with 7 bases between the two ends. The CDR3 extends over 15 amino acids. CDR3 amino acids: CASSYGGTYNSPLHF. In DNA form, the CDR3 reads TGTGCCAGCAGTTACGGCGGAACCTATAATTCACCCCTCCACTTT.

In this sample, this clonotype turned up a few times. V and J are TRBV28 and TRBJ2-7, with 8 nucleotides matching TRBD1. With V trimmed by 2 bases and J by 3 bases, 9 bases remained unmatched. The CDR3 spans 16 residues. Germline loops: CDR1 MDHEN, CDR2 SYDVKM. CDR3 loop: CASSLPTGQGSYEQYF. The CDR3, as DNA: TGTGCCAGCAGTTTACCCACTGGACAGGGTAGCTACGAGCAGTACTTC.

This clonotype was seen repeatedly, ten times or more. The gene calls are TRBV10-3 and TRBJ2-5; 10 bases line up with TRBD1. Germline values: CDR1 ENHRY, CDR2 SYGVKD. J lost 0 bases, V lost 6 bases, and 4 bases had no gene match. CDR3 size: 15 residues. The CDR3 here is CAIRGDRGHQETQYF. CDR3 nucleotide sequence: TGTGCCATCAGAGGGGACAGGGGACACCAAGAGACCCAGTACTTC.

The chain links TRBV4-3 to TRBJ2-1; D not certain. This CDR3 is built from 14 residues. CDR1 is LGHNA and CDR2 is YSLEER in the germline V gene. Trimming removed 2 bases at V and 7 bases at J, with 12 bases between. The DNA for the CDR3 is TGCGCCAGCAGCCAATACCTAGGTTTGAATGAGCAGTTCTTC. Amino acid sequence: CASSQYLGLNEQFF.

The rearrangement joins TRBV5-1 to TRBJ1-2; a possible D gene is TRBD1 (5 bases). V was shortened by 0 bases and J by 4 bases, with 19 bases between the two germline ends. The germline CDR1 and CDR2 sequences are SGHRS and YFSETQ. This CDR3 spans 17 amino acids. CDR3 residues: CASSLERGREGSYGYTF. CDR3 DNA: TGCGCCAGCAGCTTGGAGCGCGGCAGGGAAGGTTCCTATGGCTACACCTTC.

This chain connects TRBV3-1 to TRBJ2-2, with 10 bases identical to TRBD1. This CDR3 has 18 residues. Germline V gene sequence: CDR1 LGHDT, CDR2 YNNKEL (reference sequence). J was trimmed by 5 bases and V by 2 bases; bases with no gene match: 11. CDR3 DNA: TGTGCCAGCAGCCAACTTATAGTCGGACAGGGGGATACCGGGGAGCTGTTTTTT. This sequence encodes CASSQLIVGQGDTGELFF.

The table lists this clonotype with a few counts. The rearrangement uses TRBV7-9 and TRBJ2-4; 10 bases line up with TRBD2. The CDR3 runs 16 residues. Germline V gives CDR1 SEHNR, CDR2 FQNEAQ (reference sequence). Trimming took 1 base from V and 7 from J; bases not matched to a gene: 7. The CDR3 sequence is CASSLGGAGGLNIQYF. The CDR3 DNA reads as TGTGCCAGCAGCTTAGGAGGAGCGGGGGGGCTCAACATTCAGTACTTC. The full variable domain, in which reference TRBV7-9 and TRBJ2-4 provide the parts outside the CDR3, is DTGVSQNPRHKITKRGQNVTFRCDPISEHNRLYWYRQTLGQGPEFLTYFQNEAQLEKSRLLSDRFSAERPKGSFSTLEIQRTEQGDSAMYLCASSLGGAGGLNIQYFGAGTRLSVL.

The rearrangement links TRBV28 to TRBJ2-5, with a weak D call TRBD2 (5 bases). The V gene lost 5 bases and the J gene lost 2 bases, with 9 bases spanning the gap. Per germline, CDR1 MDHEN and CDR2 SYDVKM. The CDR3 covers 13 residues. As DNA, the CDR3 is TGTGCCAGCAGTATTGGGAGACAAGAGACCCAGTACTTC. The encoded protein is CASSIGRQETQYF.

This chain joins TRBV27 and TRBJ2-7; 7 positions agree with TRBD2. Per the germline V gene, CDR1 is MNHEY and CDR2 is SMNVEV (reference sequence). After removal of 8 bases from V and 3 bases from J, the junction contained 10 bases not matched to a gene. There are 14 residues in the CDR3. CDR3 coding DNA: TGTGCCAGCGCTGAGGGAGGGACTATCTACGAGCAGTACTTC. Translating it yields CASAEGGTIYEQYF.